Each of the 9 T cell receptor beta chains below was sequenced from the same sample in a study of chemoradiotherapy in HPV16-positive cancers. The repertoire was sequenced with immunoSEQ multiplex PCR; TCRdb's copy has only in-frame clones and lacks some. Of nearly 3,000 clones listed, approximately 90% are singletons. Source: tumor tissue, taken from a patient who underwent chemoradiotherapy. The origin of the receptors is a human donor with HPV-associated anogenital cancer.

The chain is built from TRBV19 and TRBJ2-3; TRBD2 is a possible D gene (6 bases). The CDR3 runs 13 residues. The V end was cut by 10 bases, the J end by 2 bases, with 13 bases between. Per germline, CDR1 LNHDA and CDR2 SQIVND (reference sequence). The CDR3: CATGAGSTDTQYF. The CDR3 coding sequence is TGTGCCACCGGGGCGGGGTCCACAGATACGCAGTATTTT.

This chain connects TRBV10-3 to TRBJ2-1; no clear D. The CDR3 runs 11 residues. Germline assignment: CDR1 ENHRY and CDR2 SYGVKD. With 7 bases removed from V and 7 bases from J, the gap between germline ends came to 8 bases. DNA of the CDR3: TGTGCCATCACCTCCGGGAATGAGCAGTTCTTC. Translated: CAITSGNEQFF.

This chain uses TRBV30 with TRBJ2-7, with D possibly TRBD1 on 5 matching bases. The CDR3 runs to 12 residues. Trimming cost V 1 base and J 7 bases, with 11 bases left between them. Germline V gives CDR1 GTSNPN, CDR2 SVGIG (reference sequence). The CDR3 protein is CAWSEGFYEQYF. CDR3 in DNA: TGTGCCTGGAGTGAGGGGTTTTATGAGCAGTACTTC.

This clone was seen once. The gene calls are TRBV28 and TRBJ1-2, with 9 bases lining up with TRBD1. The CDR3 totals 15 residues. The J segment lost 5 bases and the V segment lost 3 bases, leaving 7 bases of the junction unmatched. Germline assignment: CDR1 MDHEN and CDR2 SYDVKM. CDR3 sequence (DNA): TGTGCCAGCAGTTTGGGGACAGGGTCCTTGTATGGCTACACCTTC. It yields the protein CASSLGTGSLYGYTF.

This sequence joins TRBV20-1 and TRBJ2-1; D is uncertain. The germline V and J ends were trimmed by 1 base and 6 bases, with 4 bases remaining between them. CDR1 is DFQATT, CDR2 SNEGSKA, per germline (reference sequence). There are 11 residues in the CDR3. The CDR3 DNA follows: TGCAGTGCTAGAGGTTTCAATGAGCAGTTCTTC. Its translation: CSARGFNEQFF.

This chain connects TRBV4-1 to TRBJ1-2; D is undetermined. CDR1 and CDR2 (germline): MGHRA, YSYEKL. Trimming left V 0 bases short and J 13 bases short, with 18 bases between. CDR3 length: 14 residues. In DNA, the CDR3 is TGCGCCAGCAGCCAAGATGGCGGGAAAACGAAAAGCACCTTC. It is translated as CASSQDGGKTKSTF.

The CDR3 DNA follows: TGTGCCAGCAGCCTCGGGCGGGCGAACACCGGGGAGCTGTTTTTT. Residues: CASSLGRANTGELFF. V and J are TRBV28 and TRBJ2-2; tentative D call: TRBD2 (5 bases). The V gene's germline CDR1 is MDHEN and CDR2 SYDVKM. There are 15 residues in the CDR3. Trimming cost V 6 bases and J 0 bases, with 11 bases left between them.

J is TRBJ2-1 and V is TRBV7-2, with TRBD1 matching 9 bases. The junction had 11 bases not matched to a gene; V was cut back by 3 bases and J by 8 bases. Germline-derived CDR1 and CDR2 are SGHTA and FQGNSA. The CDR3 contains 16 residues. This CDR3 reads CASSFVSGTGRDEQFF. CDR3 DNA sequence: TGTGCCAGCAGCTTTGTATCGGGGACAGGGAGGGATGAGCAGTTCTTC. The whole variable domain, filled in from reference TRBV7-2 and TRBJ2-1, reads GAGVSQSPSNKVTEKGKDVELRCDPISGHTALYWYRQSLGQGLEFLIYFQGNSAPDKSGLPSDRFSAERTGGSVSTLTIQRTQQEDSAVYLCASSFVSGTGRDEQFFGPGTRLTVL.

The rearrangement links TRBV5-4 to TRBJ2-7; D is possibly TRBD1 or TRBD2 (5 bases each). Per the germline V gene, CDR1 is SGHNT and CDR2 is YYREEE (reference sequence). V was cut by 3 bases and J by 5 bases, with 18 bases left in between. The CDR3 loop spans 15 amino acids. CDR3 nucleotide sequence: TGTGCCAGCAGCTCCCCCGGGACCCGTCCGGACGAGCAGTACTTC. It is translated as CASSSPGTRPDEQYF. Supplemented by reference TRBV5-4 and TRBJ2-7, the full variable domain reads ETGVTQSPTHLIKTRGQQVTLRCSSQSGHNTVSWYQQALGQGPQFIFQYYREEENGRGNFPPRFSGLQFPNYSSELNVNALELDDSALYLCASSSPGTRPDEQYFGPGTRLTVT.